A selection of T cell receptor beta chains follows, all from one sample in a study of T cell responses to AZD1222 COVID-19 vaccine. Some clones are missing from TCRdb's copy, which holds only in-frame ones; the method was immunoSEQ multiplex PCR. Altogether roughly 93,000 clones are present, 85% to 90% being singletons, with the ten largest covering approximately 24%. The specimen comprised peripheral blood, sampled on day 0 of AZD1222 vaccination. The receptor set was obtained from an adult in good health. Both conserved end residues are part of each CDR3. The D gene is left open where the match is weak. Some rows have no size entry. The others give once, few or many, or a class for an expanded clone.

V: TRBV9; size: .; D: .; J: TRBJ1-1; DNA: TGTGCCAGCAGCGTAGTGGGGGCTGGTAGGAACACTGAAGCTTTCTTT; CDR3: CASSVVGAGRNTEAFF
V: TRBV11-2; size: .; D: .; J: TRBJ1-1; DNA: TGTGCCAGCAGCCGAACCCCTAACACTGAAGCTTTCTTT; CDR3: CASSRTPNTEAFF
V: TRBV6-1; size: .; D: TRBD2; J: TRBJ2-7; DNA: TGTGCCAGCAGTGAATTACTAGCGGGAGACTACGAGCAGTACTTC; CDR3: CASSELLAGDYEQYF
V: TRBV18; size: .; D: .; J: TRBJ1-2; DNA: TGTGCCAGCTCACCATACCTGGACCAGGGGTTTGGCTACACCTTC; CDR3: CASSPYLDQGFGYTF
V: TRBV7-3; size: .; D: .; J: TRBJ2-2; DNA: TGTGCCAGCAGCTTAACGGGAGGCATTTACCCCGGGGAGCTGTTTTTT; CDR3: CASSLTGGIYPGELFF
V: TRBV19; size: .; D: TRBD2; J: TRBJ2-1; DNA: TGTGCCAGTAGTTCCCGACGGGTAGCGGGAGGCCGCGATGAGCAGTTCTTC; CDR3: CASSSRRVAGGRDEQFF
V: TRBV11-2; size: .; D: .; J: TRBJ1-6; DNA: TGTGCCAGCAGCCCCCGGGGCCTCAATTCACCCCTCCACTTT; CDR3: CASSPRGLNSPLHF
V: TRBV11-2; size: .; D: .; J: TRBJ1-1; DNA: TGTGCCAGCAGCCCCGGACGGAACACTGAAGCTTTCTTT; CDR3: CASSPGRNTEAFF
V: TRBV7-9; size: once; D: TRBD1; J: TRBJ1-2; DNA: TGTGCCAGCAGCTTAGCCTTAGGGGGCGGCTATGGCTACACCTTC; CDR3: CASSLALGGGYGYTF
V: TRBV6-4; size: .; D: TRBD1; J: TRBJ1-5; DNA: TGTGCCAGCAGTGAGCGACAGGGGGCTCAGCCCCAGCATTTT; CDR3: CASSERQGAQPQHF
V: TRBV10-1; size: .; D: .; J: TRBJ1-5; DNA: TGCGCCAGCAGCGGGGACACAGGTAATAGCAATCAGCCCCAGCATTTT; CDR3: CASSGDTGNSNQPQHF
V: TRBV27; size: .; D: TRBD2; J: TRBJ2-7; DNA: TGTGCCAGCAGTTTAGTTACTAGCGCCACCTACGAGCAGTACTTC; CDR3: CASSLVTSATYEQYF
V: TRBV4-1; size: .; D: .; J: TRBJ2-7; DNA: TGCGCCAGCAGCCCTCCGCAGGGAGGTCCCTACGAGCAGTACTTC; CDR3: CASSPPQGGPYEQYF
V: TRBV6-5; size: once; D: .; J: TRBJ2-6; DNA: TGTGCCAGCAGTTACTCCGGTTCTGGGGCCAACGTCCTGACTTTC; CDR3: CASSYSGSGANVLTF
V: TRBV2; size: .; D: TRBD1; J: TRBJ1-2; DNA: TGTGCCAGCAGTCCACAGGGGGACTATGGCTACACCTTC; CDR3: CASSPQGDYGYTF
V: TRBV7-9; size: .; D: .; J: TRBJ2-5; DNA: TGTGCCGGCGAAGGGGGTCAAGAGACCCAGTACTTC; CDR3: CAGEGGQETQYF
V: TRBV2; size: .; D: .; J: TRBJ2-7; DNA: TGTGCCAGCCGACTGAGTGGCTACGAGCAGTACTTC; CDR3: CASRLSGYEQYF
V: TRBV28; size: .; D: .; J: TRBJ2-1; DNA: TGTGCCAGCAGCACCCAGGGACGTGAGCAGTTCTTC; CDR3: CASSTQGREQFF
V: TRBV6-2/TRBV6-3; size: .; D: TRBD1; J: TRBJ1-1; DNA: TGTGCCAGCAGCCCGACAGGGTTGTACACTGAAGCTTTCTTT; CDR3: CASSPTGLYTEAFF
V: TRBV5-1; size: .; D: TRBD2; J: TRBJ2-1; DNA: TGCGCCAGCAGGGCCGGGACTACCTCCTACAATGAGCAGTTCTTC; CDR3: CASRAGTTSYNEQFF
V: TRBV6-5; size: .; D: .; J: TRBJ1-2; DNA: TGTGCCAGCAGTCTCGCCGGACTCTATGGCTACACCTTC; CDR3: CASSLAGLYGYTF
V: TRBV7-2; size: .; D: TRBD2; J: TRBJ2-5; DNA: TGTGCCAGCAGCTTATGGTCTAGCGGGAGCGAGACCCAGTACTTC; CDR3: CASSLWSSGSETQYF
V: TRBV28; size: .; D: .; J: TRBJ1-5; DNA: TGTGCCAGCAGTCCCCTTGAGAAGGGTTGGAGAGGATTAAATCAGCCCCAGCATTTT; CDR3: CASSPLEKGWRGLNQPQHF
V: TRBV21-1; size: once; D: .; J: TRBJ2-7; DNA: TGTGCCAGCAGTGAACGGCTAGCGGGAGACTCCTACGAGCAGTACTTC; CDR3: CASSERLAGDSYEQYF
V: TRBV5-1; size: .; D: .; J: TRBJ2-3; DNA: TGCGCCAGCAGCTTGGGGCGGGTTCAAGATACGCAGTATTTT; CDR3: CASSLGRVQDTQYF
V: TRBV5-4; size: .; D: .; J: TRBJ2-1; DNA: TGTGCCAGCAGCTTGGGGGGCCTAGTTTCCTACAATGAGCAGTTCTTC; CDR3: CASSLGGLVSYNEQFF
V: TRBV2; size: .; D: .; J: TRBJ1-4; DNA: TGTGCCAGCAGTGAATTAGGGGGACGGGAAAAACTGTTTTTT; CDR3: CASSELGGREKLFF
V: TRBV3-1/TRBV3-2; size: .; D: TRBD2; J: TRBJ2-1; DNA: TGTGCCAGCACCGCCGAGACTAGCGCCAGCCTTAATGAGCAGTTCTTC; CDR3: CASTAETSASLNEQFF
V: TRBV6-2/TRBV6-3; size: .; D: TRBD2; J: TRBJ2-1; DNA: TGTGCCAGCAGTCCCCGGGGTCGTACCCGCGGGAGTCGTGACAATGAGCAGTTCTTC; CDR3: CASSPRGRTRGSRDNEQFF
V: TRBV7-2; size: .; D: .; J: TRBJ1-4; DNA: TGTGCCAGCAGCTCCTCGGACTGGGTTGAAAAACTGTTTTTT; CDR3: CASSSSDWVEKLFF
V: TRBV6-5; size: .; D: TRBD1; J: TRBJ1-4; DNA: TGTGCCAGCAGTTACTCCAGGGGGCAGGGTTTTGAAAAACTGTTTTTT; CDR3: CASSYSRGQGFEKLFF
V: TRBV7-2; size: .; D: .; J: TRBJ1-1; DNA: TGTGCCAGCAGCCCGCCGTGGGGAGTCACTGAAGCTTTCTTT; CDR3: CASSPPWGVTEAFF
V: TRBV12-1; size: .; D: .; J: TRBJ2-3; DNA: TGTGCCAGCAGCCGACGGACGGTGTTAGATACGCAGTATTTT; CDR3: CASSRRTVLDTQYF
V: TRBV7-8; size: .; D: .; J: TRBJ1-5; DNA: TGTGCCAGCAGCCTGAGGGGGGCGTATAGCAATCAGCCCCAGCATTTT; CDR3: CASSLRGAYSNQPQHF
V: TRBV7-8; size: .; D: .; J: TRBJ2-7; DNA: TGTGCCAGCAGCTTAGGGGGTGGGGACGAGCAGTACTTC; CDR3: CASSLGGGDEQYF
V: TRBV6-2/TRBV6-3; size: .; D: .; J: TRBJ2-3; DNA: TGTGCCAGCAGTTTCCCAGGTACAGATACGCAGTATTTT; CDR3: CASSFPGTDTQYF
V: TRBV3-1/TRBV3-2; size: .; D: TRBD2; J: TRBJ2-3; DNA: TGTGCCAGCAGCCAGACGACTAGCGAGGCAGATACGCAGTATTTT; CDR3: CASSQTTSEADTQYF
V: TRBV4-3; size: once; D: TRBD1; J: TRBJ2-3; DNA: TGCGCCAGCAGCCAAGATCCGCCGGGACAGGGTGGCACAGATACGCAGTATTTT; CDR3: CASSQDPPGQGGTDTQYF
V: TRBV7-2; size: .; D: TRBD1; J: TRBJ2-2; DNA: TGTGCCAGCAGCACGGGACAGGGGGCAGGCGGGGAGCTGTTTTTT; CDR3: CASSTGQGAGGELFF
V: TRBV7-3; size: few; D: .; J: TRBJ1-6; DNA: TGTGCCAGCAGCCCCGCGGTTGGGGCGGCACCCCTCCACTTT; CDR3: CASSPAVGAAPLHF
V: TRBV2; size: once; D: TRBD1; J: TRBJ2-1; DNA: TGTGCCAGCAGTGTCGAGACAGGGGTCAATGAGCAGTTCTTC; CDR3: CASSVETGVNEQFF
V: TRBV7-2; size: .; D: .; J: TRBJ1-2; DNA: TGTGCCCCTGGCGGCTACACCTTC; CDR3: CAPGGYTF
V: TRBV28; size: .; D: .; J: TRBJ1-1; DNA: TGTGCCAGCAGTCTCCCGGGGAGGGACTGGGCTTTCTTT; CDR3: CASSLPGRDWAFF
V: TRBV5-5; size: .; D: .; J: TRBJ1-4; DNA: TGTGCCAGCAGCTTGAATCGCGCTAATGAAAAACTGTTTTTT; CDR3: CASSLNRANEKLFF
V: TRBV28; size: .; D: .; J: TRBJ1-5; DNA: TGTGCCAGCAGTTCCCTGACGGGACTCGGCAATCAGCCCCAGCATTTT; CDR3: CASSSLTGLGNQPQHF
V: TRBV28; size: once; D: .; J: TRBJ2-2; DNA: TGTGCCTCCCGGACAGCGAACACCGGGGAGCTGTTTTTT; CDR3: CASRTANTGELFF
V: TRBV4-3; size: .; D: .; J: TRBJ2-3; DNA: TGCGCCAGCAGATCTGCGAACACAGATACGCAGTATTTT; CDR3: CASRSANTDTQYF
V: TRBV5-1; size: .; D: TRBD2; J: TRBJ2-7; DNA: TGCGCCAGCAGCGCCGGCCAGCGGGAGGATCTTTACGAGCAGTACTTC; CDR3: CASSAGQREDLYEQYF
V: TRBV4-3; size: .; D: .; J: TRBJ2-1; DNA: TGCGCCAGCAGCCAAGAGCCTCCGGGTTCCTACAATGAGCAGTTCTTC; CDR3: CASSQEPPGSYNEQFF
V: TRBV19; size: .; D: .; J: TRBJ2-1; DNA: TGTGCCAGTATAAATAGGGAGAATGAGCAGTTCTTC; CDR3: CASINRENEQFF
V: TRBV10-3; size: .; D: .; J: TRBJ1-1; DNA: TGTGCCATCACTGGGCGGGACGGGGACGCTGAAGCTTTCTTT; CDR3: CAITGRDGDAEAFF
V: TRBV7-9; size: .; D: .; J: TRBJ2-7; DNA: TGTGCCAGCAGCTTAGTTTCCCAGGGCAGCTCCTACGAGCAGTACTTC; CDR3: CASSLVSQGSSYEQYF
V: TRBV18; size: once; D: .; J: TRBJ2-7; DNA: TGTGCCAGCTCACCACCGGTAAGGGACGAGCAGTACTTC; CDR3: CASSPPVRDEQYF
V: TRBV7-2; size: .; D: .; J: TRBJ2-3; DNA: TGTGCCAGCAGCTGGGGACTCGGAGTGGGATCTAGCACAGATACGCAGTATTTT; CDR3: CASSWGLGVGSSTDTQYF